Each of the 23 T cell receptor beta chains below was sequenced from the same sample in a study of shared clonotypes between healthy human individuals. Here immunoSEQ multiplex PCR was the method, and the copy in TCRdb shows in-frame clones only, minus some. The sample includes roughly 1.4 million clones, just under 99% of them seen just once. The sample was naive CD4+ T cells sorted from blood. Sample subset: CD45RA+ positively selected. The receptors shown here come from a man aged 25 to 40 in good health.

On this clone itself: Other nucleotide sequences in the sample specify the same CDR3. In nucleotides, the CDR3 is TGTGCCTGGAGTGTAAGGGGAGGGATTAATGAAAAACTGTTTTTT. Its translation is CAWSVRGGINEKLFF. V is TRBV30 and J is TRBJ1-4; a possible D gene is TRBD1 (5 bases). CDR3 length: 15 amino acids. Germline V gives CDR1 GTSNPN, CDR2 SVGIG (reference sequence). V was pared by 0 bases and J by 4 bases, with 12 bases between.

The V call is TRBV15, the J call TRBJ1-1, with 10 bases matching TRBD1. CDR1 and CDR2 (germline): LNHNV, YYDKDF (reference sequence). CDR3 size: 15 residues. With V trimmed by 6 bases and J by 4 bases, 8 bases remained unmatched. CDR3 amino acids: CATRTGTGVGTEAFF. The DNA for the CDR3 is TGTGCCACCAGGACGGGGACAGGGGTTGGCACTGAAGCTTTCTTT.

As concerns this clone: The sample holds other DNA sequences that translate to the same CDR3. The CDR3 sequence: CASSFRGPRETQYF. For the CDR3, the DNA is TGTGCCAGCAGCTTCAGGGGGCCCCGGGAGACCCAGTACTTC. The chain employs TRBV11-2 and TRBJ2-5; 8 positions match TRBD1. The CDR3 has 14 amino acids. The trim removed 3 bases at V and 5 bases at J, leaving 5 bases unmatched. The germline V gene encodes CDR1 SGHAT and CDR2 FQNNGV.

The V call is TRBV7-8, the J call TRBJ2-3; the match to TRBD2 covers 7 bases. The CDR3 is 22 amino acids. Germline V gives CDR1 SGHVS, CDR2 FQNEAQ. With 1 base clipped from V and 2 bases from J, the junction kept 24 bases outside the gene matches. The DNA for the CDR3 is TGTGCCAGCAGCTTAGGTTTGATGAGACTAGCAGGGAGTATTCCGGACACAGATACGCAGTATTTT. This translates into CASSLGLMRLAGSIPDTDTQYF.

The rearrangement links TRBV9 to TRBJ2-1; 10 nucleotides align to TRBD2. CDR1 and CDR2 from the germline V gene are SGDLS and YYNGEE. The CDR3 is 15 amino acids. Trimming cost V 3 bases and J 7 bases; bases outside gene matches: 7. In DNA, the CDR3 is TGTGCCAGCAGCGCCGGGGCTAGCGGGAGTAATGAGCAGTTCTTC. Residues: CASSAGASGSNEQFF.

About this clone: Other DNA sequences in this specimen translate into the identical CDR3. The chain uses TRBV14 and TRBJ2-5; no clear D. V was pared by 3 bases and J by 1 base, with 6 bases between. This CDR3 comprises 13 residues. Germline values: CDR1 SGHDN, CDR2 FVKESK. CDR3 sequence: CASSQGIQETQYF. CDR3 sequence (DNA): TGTGCCAGCAGCCAGGGGATCCAAGAGACCCAGTACTTC.

CDR3 sequence reads: CASSGLAGGLNEQFF. The DNA of the CDR3 is TGTGCCAGCAGCGGACTAGCGGGAGGATTAAATGAGCAGTTCTTC. This sequence joins TRBV9 and TRBJ2-1; 13 nucleotides line up with TRBD2. There are 15 residues in the CDR3. Per germline, CDR1 SGDLS and CDR2 YYNGEE. The junction had 4 bases not matched to a gene; V was cut back by 3 bases and J by 7 bases.

J is TRBJ2-2 and V is TRBV7-9; 9 bases align to TRBD2. From germline, CDR1 is SEHNR and CDR2 FQNEAQ (reference sequence). V shed 3 bases, J shed 6 bases, and the junction held 5 bases outside the gene matches. The CDR3 covers 15 residues. The CDR3 reads CASSFLAGDSGELFF. CDR3 coding DNA: TGTGCCAGCAGCTTCTTAGCGGGAGATTCCGGGGAGCTGTTTTTT. Combining the CDR3 with reference TRBV7-9 and TRBJ2-2 gives the whole variable domain DTGVSQNPRHKITKRGQNVTFRCDPISEHNRLYWYRQTLGQGPEFLTYFQNEAQLEKSRLLSDRFSAERPKGSFSTLEIQRTEQGDSAMYLCASSFLAGDSGELFFGEGSRLTVL.

The CDR3 nucleotides read TGTGCCACCAGCAGAGGGCCGGGTTCAGCAGATACGCAGTATTTT. This encodes CATSRGPGSADTQYF. V usage is TRBV15 and J usage is TRBJ2-3, with D uncertain. V lost 1 base and J lost 4, with 12 bases in between. CDR3 length: 15 residues. Looked up from germline, CDR1 is LNHNV and CDR2 is YYDKDF (reference sequence).

The chain is built from TRBV7-9 and TRBJ2-7; 12 bases agree with TRBD2. V gave up 5 bases and J gave up 2 bases; unmatched junction bases: 4. Looked up from germline, CDR1 is SEHNR and CDR2 is FQNEAQ (reference sequence). This CDR3 comprises 15 residues. Written as DNA, the CDR3 is TGTGCCAGCAGCGCGCTAGCGGGAGGGACCTACGAGCAGTACTTC. It codes for CASSALAGGTYEQYF. The complete variable domain, with remaining parts taken from reference TRBV7-9 and TRBJ2-7, reads DTGVSQNPRHKITKRGQNVTFRCDPISEHNRLYWYRQTLGQGPEFLTYFQNEAQLEKSRLLSDRFSAERPKGSFSTLEIQRTEQGDSAMYLCASSALAGGTYEQYFGPGTRLTVT.

V is TRBV9 and J is TRBJ2-1; D gene uncertain. Germline CDR1 is SGDLS and CDR2 is YYNGEE. This CDR3 contains 15 residues. V was pared by 0 bases and J by 6 bases, with 13 bases between. The DNA for the CDR3 is TGTGCCAGCAGCGTAGGCAACAACCGGGCCAATGAGCAGTTCTTC. Translation gives CASSVGNNRANEQFF.

V usage is TRBV29-1 and J usage is TRBJ1-4; TRBD1 matches 9 bases. The CDR3 spans 13 residues. Germline lookup yields CDR1 SQVTM and CDR2 ANQGSEA. With V trimmed by 5 bases and J by 7 bases, 5 bases remained unmatched. CDR3 nucleotide sequence: TGCAGCGTTTCCGGACAGGGGCGTGAAAAACTGTTTTTT. It yields the protein CSVSGQGREKLFF.

The chain couples TRBV7-8 to TRBJ2-7, with 9 positions matching TRBD2. The germline V gene encodes CDR1 SGHVS and CDR2 FQNEAQ. CDR3 size: 18 residues. The trim removed 5 bases at V and 3 bases at J, leaving 17 bases unmatched. CDR3 bases: TGTGCCAGCAGCCTTGGGGTAGCGGGAGAGGTGACTGTCTACGAGCAGTACTTC. This encodes CASSLGVAGEVTVYEQYF. Full variable domain (outside the CDR3, taken from reference TRBV7-8 and TRBJ2-7): GAGVSQSPRYKVAKRGQDVALRCDPISGHVSLFWYQQALGQGPEFLTYFQNEAQLDKSGLPSDRFFAERPEGSVSTLKIQRTQQEDSAVYLCASSLGVAGEVTVYEQYFGPGTRLTVT.

Regarding this clone: Compared with germline, one end of the junction differs, possibly owing to a read error. The CDR3 is CASSAGGSVYDEQFF. CDR3 nucleotides: TGTGCCAGCAGCGCCGGCGGTTCGGTCTACGATGAGCAGTTCTTC. This sequence joins TRBV7-3 and TRBJ2-1; no clear D. This CDR3 has 15 amino acids. Germline CDR1 reads SGHTA; CDR2 reads FQGTGA.

This sequence joins TRBV9 and TRBJ2-7, with 10 bases that match TRBD1. CDR1 and CDR2 (germline): SGDLS, YYNGEE. The CDR3 is 15 residues long. The junction had 8 bases not matched to a gene; V was cut back by 4 bases and J by 4 bases. CDR3 protein: CASSPRDRGLYEQYF. The CDR3 nucleotides read TGTGCCAGCAGCCCCCGGGACAGGGGATTATACGAGCAGTACTTC.

The rearrangement joins TRBV7-9 to TRBJ1-2; D not certain. Germline values: CDR1 SEHNR, CDR2 FQNEAQ (reference sequence). The CDR3 totals 16 residues. V lost 0 bases and J lost 10, with 21 bases in between. CDR3 nucleotides: TGTGCCAGCAGCTTAGCAATTGGAGACGGCAAGTGGGTCTACACCTTC. Protein: CASSLAIGDGKWVYTF.

The DNA for the CDR3 is TGTGCCAGCAGTTTAAAGCGGGCCACGTCCTACGAGCAGTACTTC. Translated, it gives CASSLKRATSYEQYF. V and J are TRBV27 and TRBJ2-7; possible D gene TRBD2, 6 bases. The V gene lost 2 bases and the J gene lost 1 base, with 12 bases spanning the gap. Looked up from germline, CDR1 is MNHEY and CDR2 is SMNVEV (reference sequence). This CDR3 spans 15 amino acids.

This rearrangement joins TRBV9 to TRBJ2-7; TRBD1 matches at 7 bases. The V and J ends lost 4 bases and 5 bases, in that order; junction bases with no gene match: 6. Germline lookup yields CDR1 SGDLS and CDR2 YYNGEE. The CDR3 is 13 residues long. The DNA of the CDR3 is TGTGCCAGCAGCCCCCGACAGGGCAACGAGCAGTACTTC. Its translation: CASSPRQGNEQYF.

This chain links TRBV23-1 with TRBJ1-1; possibly TRBD1 for D (6 bases). TRBV23-1 is an open reading frame, and its role is uncertain. This CDR3 is 15 amino acids long. Deletions cut 3 bases from V and 1 base from J, with 12 bases between. The CDR3 here is CASSHPGAGNTEAFF. The CDR3 coding sequence is TGCGCCAGCAGTCACCCAGGGGCTGGGAACACTGAAGCTTTCTTT.

This clone was picked up one time. This chain joins TRBV5-4 and TRBJ2-7; 8 nucleotides match TRBD1. CDR1 and CDR2 (germline): SGHNT, YYREEE (reference sequence). Trimming at V came to 4 bases and at J to 7 bases, leaving 10 bases not matched to a gene. The CDR3 is 14 amino acids. The CDR3 DNA follows: TGTGCCAGCAGCGGAACAGGGGGTGGTTGGGAGCAGTACTTC. As protein: CASSGTGGGWEQYF.

This clone was observed once. V and J are TRBV2 and TRBJ2-3, with 8 bases matching TRBD2. V trimming: 7 bases; J trimming: 0 bases; junction bases outside the gene matches: 12. The CDR3 runs 17 residues. Germline CDR1 SNHLY, CDR2 FYNNEI. CDR3 DNA: TGTGCCAGCACCCCAGGCCCCGGGGGGGCAAGCACAGATACGCAGTATTTT. This gives the protein CASTPGPGGASTDTQYF.

The gene calls are TRBV29-1 and TRBJ2-7; no clear D gene. Trimming removed 3 bases from V and 6 bases from J, with 12 bases in between. CDR3 length: 12 amino acids. Germline CDR1 reads SQVTM; CDR2 reads ANQGSEA. The CDR3, as DNA: TGCAGCGTTGACGTCTCCGGCACCGAGCAGTACTTC. It is translated as CSVDVSGTEQYF.

The gene calls are TRBV11-1 and TRBJ2-7; a possible D gene is TRBD1 (6 bases). V lost 7 bases to trimming and J lost 0 bases, with 19 bases between them. Germline CDR1 is SGHAT and CDR2 is FQDESV (reference sequence). This CDR3 spans 16 amino acids. CDR3: CASTPNRQANSYEQYF. In nucleotides, the CDR3 is TGTGCCAGCACCCCCAACCGACAGGCTAACTCCTACGAGCAGTACTTC.